The sequence of this TCR beta chain was determined in a study of CD8 T cells in ankylosing spondylitis. Trimming took 10 bases from V and 5 from J, leaving 14 bases between them. The CDR3 length is 12 residues. Germline lookup yields CDR1 MNHNS and CDR2 SASEGT. The table lists this clonotype with a few counts. Its antigen remains unidentified. Study results and limitations: Ankylosing spondylitis blood appeared to carry a characteristic TCR beta motif of roughly 8 highly homologous variants.

A single record per CDR3 protein comes from TCRdb applying MiXCR to the 5' RACE reads. There are fewer than 650,000 distinct CDR3 sequences in the sample; about 12% occur only once, and 6.8% lies in the top ten. The chain uses TRBV6-1 and TRBJ1-1; D is ambiguous. Sequenced: blood, either unsorted or a sorted T cell fraction (not recorded which). The sequence was collected from a male donor with ankylosing spondylitis. The CDR3 sequence: CATEKLRTEAFF. The CDR3 DNA reads as TGTGCCACAGAAAAGTTAAGGACTGAAGCTTTCTTT.